Reported below is one T cell receptor beta chain. What it binds is unknown. These data originate in a study of vaccination effects on CD4 cells after COVID-19. The method was immunoSEQ multiplex PCR; TCRdb's version includes in-frame clones alone and lacks a portion of them. The data show tens of thousands of clones, 74% seen once. The ViraFEST assay expanded antigen-specific CD4+ T cells with viral peptide pools before sequencing. The authors isolated CD4+ T cells after around nine days of culture. The V gene's germline CDR1 is KGHSH and CDR2 LQKENI. V gave up 1 base and J gave up 0 bases, with 12 bases separating them. The CDR3 length is 16 residues.

The sequence was collected from a human donor who received a COVID-19 vaccine. The rearrangement uses TRBV18 and TRBJ1-1, with D possibly being TRBD1 (6 bases). Sequencing was performed on CD4+ T cells from PBMCs cultured with HCoV-229E spike peptides, taken before COVID-19 vaccination. The CDR3 region has the DNA TGTGCCAGCTCACCACTAAACAGGGCCATGAACACTGAAGCTTTCTTT. Its protein product is CASSPLNRAMNTEAFF. Based on the CDR3 plus reference TRBV18 and TRBJ1-1, the full variable domain is NAGVMQNPRHLVRRRGQEARLRCSPMKGHSHVYWYRQLPEEGLKFMVYLQKENIIDESGMPKERFSAEFPKEGPSILRIQQVVRGDSAAYFCASSPLNRAMNTEAFFGQGTRLTVV.